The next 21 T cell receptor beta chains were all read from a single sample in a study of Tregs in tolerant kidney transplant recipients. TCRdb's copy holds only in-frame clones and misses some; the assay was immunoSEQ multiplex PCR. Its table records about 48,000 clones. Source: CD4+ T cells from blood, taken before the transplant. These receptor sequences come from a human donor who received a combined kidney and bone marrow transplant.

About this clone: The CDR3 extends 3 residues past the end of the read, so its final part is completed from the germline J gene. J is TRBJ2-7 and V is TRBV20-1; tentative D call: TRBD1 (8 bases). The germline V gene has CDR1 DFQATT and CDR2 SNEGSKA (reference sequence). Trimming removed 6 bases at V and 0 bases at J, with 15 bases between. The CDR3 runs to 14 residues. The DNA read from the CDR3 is TGCAGTGCCAGCGGGACAGGCTTCTCCTACGAG. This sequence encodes CSASGTGFSYE. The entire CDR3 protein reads CSASGTGFSYEQYF.

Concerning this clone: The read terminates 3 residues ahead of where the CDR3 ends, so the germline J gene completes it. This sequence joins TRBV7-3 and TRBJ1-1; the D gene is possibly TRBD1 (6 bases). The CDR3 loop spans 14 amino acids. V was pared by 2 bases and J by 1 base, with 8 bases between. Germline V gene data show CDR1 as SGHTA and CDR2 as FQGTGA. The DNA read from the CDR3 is TGTGCCAGCAGCTTACGGGGGGCGAACACTGAA. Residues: CASSLRGANTE. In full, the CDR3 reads CASSLRGANTEAFF.

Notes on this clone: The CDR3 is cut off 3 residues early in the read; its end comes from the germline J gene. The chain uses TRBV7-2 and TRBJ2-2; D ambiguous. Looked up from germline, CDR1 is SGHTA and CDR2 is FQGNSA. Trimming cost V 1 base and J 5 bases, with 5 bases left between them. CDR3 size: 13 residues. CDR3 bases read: TGTGCCAGCAGCTTAGACAGAACCGGGGAG. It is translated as CASSLDRTGE. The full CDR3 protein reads CASSLDRTGELFF.

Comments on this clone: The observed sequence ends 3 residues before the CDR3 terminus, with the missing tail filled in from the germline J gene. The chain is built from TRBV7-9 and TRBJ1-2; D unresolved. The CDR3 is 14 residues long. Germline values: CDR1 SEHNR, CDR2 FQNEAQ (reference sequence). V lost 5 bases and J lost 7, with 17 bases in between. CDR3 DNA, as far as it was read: TGTGCCAGCAGCCAATGGGTCGGGGAAGGTGGC. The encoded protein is CASSQWVGEGG. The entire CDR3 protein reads CASSQWVGEGGYTF.

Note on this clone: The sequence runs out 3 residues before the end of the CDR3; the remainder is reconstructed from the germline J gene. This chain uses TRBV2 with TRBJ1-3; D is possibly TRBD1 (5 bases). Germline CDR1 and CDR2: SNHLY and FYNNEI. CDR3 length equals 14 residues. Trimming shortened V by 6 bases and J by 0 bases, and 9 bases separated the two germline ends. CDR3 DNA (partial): TGTGCCAGCAGCCCCAGGGACTCTGGAAACACC. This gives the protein CASSPRDSGNT. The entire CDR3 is CASSPRDSGNTIYF.

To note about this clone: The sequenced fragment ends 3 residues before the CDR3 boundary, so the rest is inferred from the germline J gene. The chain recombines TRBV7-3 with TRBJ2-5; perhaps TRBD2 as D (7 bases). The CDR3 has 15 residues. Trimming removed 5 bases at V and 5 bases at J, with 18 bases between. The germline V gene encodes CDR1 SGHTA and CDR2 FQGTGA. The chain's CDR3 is CASSPTPGGLETQYF. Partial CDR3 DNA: TGTGCCAGCAGCCCAACCCCCGGGGGGCTGGAGACC.

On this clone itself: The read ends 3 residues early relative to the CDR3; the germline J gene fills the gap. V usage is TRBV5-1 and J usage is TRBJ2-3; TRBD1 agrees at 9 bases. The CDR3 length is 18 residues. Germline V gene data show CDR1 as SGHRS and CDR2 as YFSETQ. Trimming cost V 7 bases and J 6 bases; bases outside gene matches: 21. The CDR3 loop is CASVPGQGVSGPRDTQYF. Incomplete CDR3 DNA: TGCGCCAGCGTACCGGGACAGGGAGTTAGCGGGCCCAGGGATACG.

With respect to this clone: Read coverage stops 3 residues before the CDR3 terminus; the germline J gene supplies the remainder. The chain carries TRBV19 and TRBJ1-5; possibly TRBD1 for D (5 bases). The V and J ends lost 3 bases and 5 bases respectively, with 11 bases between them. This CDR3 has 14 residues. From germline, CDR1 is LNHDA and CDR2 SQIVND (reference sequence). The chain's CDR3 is CASSIRRVHQPQHF. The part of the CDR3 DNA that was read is TGTGCCAGTAGTATTCGCAGGGTTCATCAGCCC. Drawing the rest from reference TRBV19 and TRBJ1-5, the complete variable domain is DGGITQSPKYLFRKEGQNVTLSCEQNLNHDAMYWYRQDPGQGLRLIYYSQIVNDFQKGDIAEGYSVSREKKESFPLTVTSAQKNPTAFYLCASSIRRVHQPQHFGDGTRLSIL.

The DNA read from the CDR3 is TGCAGTGCTAGAGGCAATAGCGGGACAGAGACC. Protein product: CSARGNSGTET. In full, the CDR3 reads CSARGNSGTETQYF. The chain couples TRBV20-1 to TRBJ2-5, with 8 nucleotides matching TRBD2. The CDR3 end is not reached by the read, which stops 3 residues before it; the germline J gene fills it in. V was clipped by 1 base and J by 4 bases; unmatched bases: 5. This CDR3 contains 14 residues. Germline CDR1 DFQATT, CDR2 SNEGSKA (reference sequence).

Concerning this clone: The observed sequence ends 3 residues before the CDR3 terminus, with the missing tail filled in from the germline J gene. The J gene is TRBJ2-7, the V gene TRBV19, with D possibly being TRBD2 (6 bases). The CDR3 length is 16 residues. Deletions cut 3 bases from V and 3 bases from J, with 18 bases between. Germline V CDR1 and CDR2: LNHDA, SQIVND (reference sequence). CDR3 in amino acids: CASSMTAASDYYEQYF. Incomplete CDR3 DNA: TGTGCCAGTAGTATGACGGCGGCTAGCGATTACTACGAG.

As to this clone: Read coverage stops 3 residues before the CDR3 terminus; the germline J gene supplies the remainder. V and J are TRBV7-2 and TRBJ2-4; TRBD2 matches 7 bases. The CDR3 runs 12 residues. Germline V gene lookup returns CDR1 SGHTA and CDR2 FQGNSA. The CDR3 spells CASSTNGGIQYF. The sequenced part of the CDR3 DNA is TGTGCCAGCAGCACAAACGGGGGGATT. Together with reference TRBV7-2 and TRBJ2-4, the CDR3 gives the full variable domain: GAGVSQSPSNKVTEKGKDVELRCDPISGHTALYWYRQSLGQGLEFLIYFQGNSAPDKSGLPSDRFSAERTGGSVSTLTIQRTQQEDSAVYLCASSTNGGIQYFGAGTRLSVL.

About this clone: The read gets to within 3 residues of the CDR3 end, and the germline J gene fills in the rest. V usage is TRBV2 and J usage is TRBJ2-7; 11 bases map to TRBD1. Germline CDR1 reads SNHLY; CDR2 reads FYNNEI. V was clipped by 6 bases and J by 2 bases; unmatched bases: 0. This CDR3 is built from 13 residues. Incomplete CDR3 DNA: TGTGCCAGCAGGGGACAGGGGGCCTACGAG. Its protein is CASRGQGAYE. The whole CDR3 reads CASRGQGAYEQYF. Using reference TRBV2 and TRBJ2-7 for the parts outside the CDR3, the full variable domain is EPEVTQTPSHQVTQMGQEVILRCVPISNHLYFYWYRQILGQKVEFLVSFYNNEISEKSEIFDDQFSVERPDGSNFTLKIRSTKLEDSAMYFCASRGQGAYEQYFGPGTRLTVT.

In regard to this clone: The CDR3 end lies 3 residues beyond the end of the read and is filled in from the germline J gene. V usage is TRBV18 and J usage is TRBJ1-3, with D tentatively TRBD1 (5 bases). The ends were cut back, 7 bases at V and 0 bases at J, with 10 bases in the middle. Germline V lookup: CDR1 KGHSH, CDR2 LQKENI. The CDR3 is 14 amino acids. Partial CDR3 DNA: TGTGCCAGCTACCCCGGGGGCTCTGGAAACACC. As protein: CASYPGGSGNT. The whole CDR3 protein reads CASYPGGSGNTIYF.

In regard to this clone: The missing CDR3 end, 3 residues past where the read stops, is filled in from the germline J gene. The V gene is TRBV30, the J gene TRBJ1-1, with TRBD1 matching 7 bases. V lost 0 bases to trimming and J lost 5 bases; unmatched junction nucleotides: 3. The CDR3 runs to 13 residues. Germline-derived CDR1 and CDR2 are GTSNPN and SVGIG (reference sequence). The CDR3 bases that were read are TGTGCCTGGAGTGTATCAGGGGGTACTGAA. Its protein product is CAWSVSGGTE. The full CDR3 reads CAWSVSGGTEAFF.

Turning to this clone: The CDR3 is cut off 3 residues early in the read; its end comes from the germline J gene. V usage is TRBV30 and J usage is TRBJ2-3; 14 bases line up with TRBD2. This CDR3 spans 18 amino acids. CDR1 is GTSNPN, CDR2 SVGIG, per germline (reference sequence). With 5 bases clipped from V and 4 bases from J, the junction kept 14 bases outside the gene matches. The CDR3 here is CAWFAIPGTSGSPDTQYF. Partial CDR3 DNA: TGTGCCTGGTTCGCTATTCCCGGGACTAGCGGGAGTCCAGATACG.

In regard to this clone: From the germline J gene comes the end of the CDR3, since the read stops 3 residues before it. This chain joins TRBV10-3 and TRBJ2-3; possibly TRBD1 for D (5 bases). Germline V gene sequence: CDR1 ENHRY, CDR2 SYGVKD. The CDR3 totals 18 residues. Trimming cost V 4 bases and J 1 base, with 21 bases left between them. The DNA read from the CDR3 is TGTGCCATCAGTGGTAGGGGCGAAACACTCATCGGCACAGATACG. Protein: CAISGRGETLIGTDT. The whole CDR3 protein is CAISGRGETLIGTDTQYF.

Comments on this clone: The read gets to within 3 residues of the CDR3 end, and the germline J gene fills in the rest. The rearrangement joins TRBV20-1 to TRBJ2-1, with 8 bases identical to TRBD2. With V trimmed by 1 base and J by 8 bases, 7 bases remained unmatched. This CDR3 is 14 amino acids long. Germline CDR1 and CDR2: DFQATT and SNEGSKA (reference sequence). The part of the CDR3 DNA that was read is TGCAGTGCTAGAGGAAATAGCGGGATCTATGAG. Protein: CSARGNSGIYE. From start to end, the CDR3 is CSARGNSGIYEQFF.

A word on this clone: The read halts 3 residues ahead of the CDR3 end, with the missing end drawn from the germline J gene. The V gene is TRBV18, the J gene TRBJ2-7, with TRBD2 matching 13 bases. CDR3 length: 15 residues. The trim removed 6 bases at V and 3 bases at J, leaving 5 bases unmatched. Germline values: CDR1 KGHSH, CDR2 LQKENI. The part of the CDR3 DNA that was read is TGTGCCAGCTCGCCCGGGACTAGCGGGAACTACGAG. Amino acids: CASSPGTSGNYE. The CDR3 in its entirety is CASSPGTSGNYEQYF.

Incomplete CDR3 DNA: TGTGCCAGCAGCCGGGACTACTCCTACGAG. Translated, it gives CASSRDYSYE. The CDR3 in its entirety is CASSRDYSYEQYF. This sequence joins TRBV7-2 and TRBJ2-7; 7 bases match TRBD2. The CDR3 is cut off 3 residues early in the read; its end comes from the germline J gene. The ends lost 5 bases at V and 0 bases at J; junction bases unmatched: 1. Per the germline V gene, CDR1 is SGHTA and CDR2 is FQGNSA. CDR3 length: 13 amino acids.

The CDR3 bases that were read are TGTGCCAGTAGTTTCCAAACCGGGACAGGGATTCAGCCC. Its translation is CASSFQTGTGIQP. The whole CDR3 sequence reads CASSFQTGTGIQPQHF. The rearrangement links TRBV19 to TRBJ1-5, with 9 bases matching TRBD1. The read terminates 3 residues ahead of where the CDR3 ends, so the germline J gene completes it. The trim removed 5 bases at V and 6 bases at J, leaving 11 bases unmatched. Per germline, CDR1 LNHDA and CDR2 SQIVND (reference sequence). The CDR3 runs 16 residues. Looking up the rest from reference TRBV19 and TRBJ1-5 gives the full variable domain: DGGITQSPKYLFRKEGQNVTLSCEQNLNHDAMYWYRQDPGQGLRLIYYSQIVNDFQKGDIAEGYSVSREKKESFPLTVTSAQKNPTAFYLCASSFQTGTGIQPQHFGDGTRLSIL.

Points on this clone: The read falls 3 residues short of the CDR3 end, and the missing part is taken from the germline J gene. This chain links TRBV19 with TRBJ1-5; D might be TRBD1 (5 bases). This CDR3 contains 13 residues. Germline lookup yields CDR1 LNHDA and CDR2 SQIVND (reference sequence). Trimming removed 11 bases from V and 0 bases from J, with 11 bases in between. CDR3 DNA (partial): TGTGCCCTGGGAGACAGTAGCAATCAGCCC. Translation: CALGDSSNQP. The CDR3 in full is CALGDSSNQPQHF.